Sequencing of this T cell receptor (beta chain) was carried out in a study of PD-1 blockade in mismatch repair-deficient tumors. Study-wide background: All were previously treated, progressing patients with some twelve mismatch repair-deficient cancer types. The study's findings and limits: Tumor-resident clones, often undetectable pretreatment in blood, expanded then contracted after pembrolizumab.

Repertoires were generated with immunoSEQ multiplex PCR, while TCRdb's copy carries only in-frame clones and drops some. This table has about 34,000 clones, approximately 80% appearing once. The CDR3 sequence is 15 residues long. Germline-derived CDR1 and CDR2 are SGHDN and FVKESK. The V and J ends lost 10 bases and 5 bases, in that order; junction bases with no gene match: 13. PCR or immunohistochemistry showed mismatch repair deficiency in every enrolled patient. This clone occurred once. The antigen is not known. The sample carries other DNA sequences with the same CDR3. This clonotype was obtained from an adult with mismatch repair-deficient cancer. The sequences come from PBMCs, collected 6 to 7 weeks after starting pembrolizumab. J is TRBJ2-3 and V is TRBV14; 9 bases are shared with TRBD2. The CDR3 region is CATAPLAGSIDTQYF. The DNA of the CDR3 is TGTGCCACCGCCCCTCTAGCGGGATCGATAGATACGCAGTATTTT.